The 10 T cell receptor beta chains listed next were all sequenced from one sample in a study of CD8+ T cells in alopecia areata. Extracted RNA was reverse transcribed into cDNA, the sequencing template. Only in-frame clones appear in the TCRdb table, and some are missing; sequencing was by immunoSEQ multiplex PCR. The sample holds 200,000 to 250,000 clones, 57% seen once. This specimen consisted of CD4+ T cells sorted from blood, obtained at week 0. The origin of the receptors is a human donor with alopecia areata.

V and J are TRBV5-6 and TRBJ1-1, with D perhaps TRBD1 (6 bases). V was clipped by 1 base and J by 1 base, with 8 bases between them. This CDR3 is built from 14 residues. Germline V gene data show CDR1 as SGHDT and CDR2 as YYEEEE. This CDR3 reads CASSLLQGNTEAFF. The CDR3 DNA sequence: TGTGCCAGCAGCTTGCTACAGGGGAACACTGAAGCTTTCTTT.

The chain carries TRBV2 and TRBJ1-2, with D unclear. Germline V gives CDR1 SNHLY, CDR2 FYNNEI. V lost 5 bases, J lost 8 bases, and 12 bases lay in between. The CDR3 covers 12 residues. The CDR3 loop reads CASSPAGRGYTF. Here the CDR3 DNA reads TGTGCCAGCAGTCCGGCAGGTAGAGGCTACACCTTC.

The rearrangement uses TRBV15 and TRBJ2-7; 7 positions match TRBD1. CDR3 size: 16 residues. Germline trimming cut 3 bases from V and 2 bases from J; bases unmatched to any gene: 10. Germline loops: CDR1 LNHNV, CDR2 YYDKDF (reference sequence). CDR3 nucleotide sequence: TGTGCCACCAGCAGCCAACGACAGGGTCCGACCTACGAGCAGTACTTC. This translates into CATSSQRQGPTYEQYF.

CDR3 sequence (DNA): TGTGCCAGCAGTGAATACACTGAAGCTTTCTTT. Translated: CASSEYTEAFF. V and J are TRBV2 and TRBJ1-1; no firm D call. The CDR3 totals 11 residues. Trimming left V 2 bases short and J 3 bases short, with 1 base between. Germline CDR1 reads SNHLY; CDR2 reads FYNNEI. Filled out from reference TRBV2 and TRBJ1-1, the complete variable domain reads EPEVTQTPSHQVTQMGQEVILRCVPISNHLYFYWYRQILGQKVEFLVSFYNNEISEKSEIFDDQFSVERPDGSNFTLKIRSTKLEDSAMYFCASSEYTEAFFGQGTRLTVV.

V usage is TRBV18 and J usage is TRBJ2-7; D gene uncertain. The CDR3 has 13 residues. V lost 4 bases and J 3 bases, leaving 10 bases between the germline ends. Germline V gene data show CDR1 as KGHSH and CDR2 as LQKENI. In DNA form, the CDR3 reads TGTGCCAGCTCACAGATCAGCTACTACGAGCAGTACTTC. Translated, it gives CASSQISYYEQYF.

This clone showed up just a few times. This sequence joins TRBV29-1 and TRBJ1-1; no firm D call. This CDR3 contains 13 residues. V lost 3 bases and J lost 0, with 8 bases in between. CDR1 is SQVTM, CDR2 ANQGSEA, per germline. CDR3 sequence (DNA): TGCAGCGTTGAGGCGATCATGAACACTGAAGCTTTCTTT. It specifies CSVEAIMNTEAFF.

As DNA, the CDR3 is TGCAGCGTCGTAGAGGCAGACACCGGGGAGCTGTTTTTT. Its translation: CSVVEADTGELFF. The gene calls are TRBV29-1 and TRBJ2-2; D remains ambiguous. This CDR3 region has 13 residues. CDR1 is SQVTM and CDR2 is ANQGSEA in the germline V gene. The ends were cut back, 6 bases at V and 3 bases at J, with 11 bases in the middle.

This clone came up a few times. This sequence joins TRBV29-1 and TRBJ1-5; tentative D call: TRBD1 (6 bases). Germline values: CDR1 SQVTM, CDR2 ANQGSEA. The V gene lost 1 base and the J gene lost 8 bases, with 15 bases spanning the gap. The CDR3 has 14 residues. CDR3 sequence: CSVEGGTSIEPQHF. The CDR3 nucleotides read TGCAGCGTTGAAGGAGGGACATCCATCGAGCCCCAGCATTTT.

The V call is TRBV7-9, the J call TRBJ2-4; perhaps TRBD1 as D (5 bases). This CDR3 comprises 16 residues. Trimming pared 2 bases from V and 3 bases from J, leaving 14 bases between. Germline assignment: CDR1 SEHNR and CDR2 FQNEAQ (reference sequence). The CDR3 sequence: CASSLRQTKSKNIQYF. DNA of the CDR3: TGTGCCAGCAGCTTAAGACAGACGAAAAGCAAAAACATTCAGTACTTC.

This clone was observed a single time. This chain joins TRBV5-1 and TRBJ2-3, with D hard to call. CDR3 length equals 12 residues. Per germline, CDR1 SGHRS and CDR2 YFSETQ. V shed 0 bases and J shed 6 bases, with 5 bases lying between them. This chain's CDR3 is CASSLDGDTQYF. The CDR3 coding sequence is TGCGCCAGCAGCTTGGATGGGGATACGCAGTATTTT.